The 31 T cell receptor beta chains reported below all come from one sample, sequenced in a study of blood T cell repertoires in COVID-19. Only in-frame clones appear in the TCRdb table, and some are missing; sequencing was by immunoSEQ multiplex PCR. This sample has about 150,000 clones, with roughly nine tenths found just once. Sequenced sample: peripheral blood. The receptors derive from a woman aged 55-70 years with active or convalescent COVID-19.

The chain joins TRBV19 to TRBJ2-7; 10 positions agree with TRBD2. The germline V gene has CDR1 LNHDA and CDR2 SQIVND (reference sequence). Trimming removed 3 bases from V and 6 bases from J; junction bases left unmatched: 2. This CDR3 is 13 amino acids long. The CDR3, as DNA: TGTGCCAGTAGTATCTGGACTAGCGGCGAGCAGTACTTC. Translation: CASSIWTSGEQYF.

V and J are TRBV19 and TRBJ2-7, with a possible D match to TRBD2 (5 bases). In germline, CDR1 is LNHDA, CDR2 SQIVND (reference sequence). V lost 1 base and J 3 bases, leaving 10 bases between the germline ends. The CDR3 sequence is 14 residues long. The CDR3 DNA follows: TGTGCCAGTAGTATAGGTGCGGGCCTCTACGAGCAGTACTTC. Protein product: CASSIGAGLYEQYF. Supplemented by reference TRBV19 and TRBJ2-7, the full variable domain reads DGGITQSPKYLFRKEGQNVTLSCEQNLNHDAMYWYRQDPGQGLRLIYYSQIVNDFQKGDIAEGYSVSREKKESFPLTVTSAQKNPTAFYLCASSIGAGLYEQYFGPGTRLTVT.

J is TRBJ2-7 and V is TRBV12-3 or TRBV12-4; 9 bases agree with TRBD1. The ends lost 2 bases at V and 9 bases at J; junction bases unmatched: 5. This CDR3 region has 13 residues. CDR3 in amino acids: CASSLQDRGRQYF. The CDR3 DNA sequence: TGTGCCAGCAGTTTACAGGACAGGGGTCGGCAGTACTTC.

The chain uses TRBV19 and TRBJ1-2; 7 bases line up with TRBD1. The V gene end was trimmed by 5 bases and the J gene end by 8 bases; junction bases not matched to a gene: 14. The germline gives CDR1 LNHDA, CDR2 SQIVND (reference sequence). The CDR3 runs to 15 residues. The CDR3 sequence: CASSGAGTAVGGYTF. In nucleotides, the CDR3 is TGTGCCAGTAGTGGAGCCGGGACAGCGGTCGGAGGCTACACCTTC.

This chain uses TRBV29-1 with TRBJ1-2; D not certain. The V gene's germline CDR1 is SQVTM and CDR2 ANQGSEA. This CDR3 is 14 amino acids long. The DNA of the CDR3 is TGCAGTGTTCAATCCGACCACGGAGGCTATGGCTACACCTTC. This sequence encodes CSVQSDHGGYGYTF.

V and J are TRBV24-1 and TRBJ2-1; 10 nucleotides agree with TRBD2. The germline CDR1 and CDR2 sequences are KGHDR and SFDVKD. The V and J ends lost 2 bases and 7 bases, in that order; junction bases with no gene match: 10. The CDR3 spans 17 residues. The CDR3 nucleotides are TGTGCCACCAGTGATTCCAGCCCAGCGGGGGGGCGGAATGAGCAGTTCTTC. This gives the protein CATSDSSPAGGRNEQFF.

This clone showed up just a few times. J is TRBJ2-3 and V is TRBV11-2, with a weak D call TRBD1 (6 bases). V was cut by 5 bases and J by 2 bases, with 14 bases left in between. Germline lookup yields CDR1 SGHAT and CDR2 FQNNGV. This CDR3 has 15 amino acids. The CDR3 DNA follows: TGTGCCAGCAGCACACCCAGGGGACCCACAGATACGCAGTATTTT. Its translation: CASSTPRGPTDTQYF.

This chain links TRBV5-6 with TRBJ2-5; D might be TRBD2 (5 bases). Germline V gene data show CDR1 as SGHDT and CDR2 as YYEEEE. The V gene lost 4 bases and the J gene lost 6 bases, with 10 bases spanning the gap. The CDR3 covers 12 residues. Here the CDR3 DNA reads TGTGCCAGCAGCCCCACGGGGAAGACCCAGTACTTC. Its translation is CASSPTGKTQYF.

V is TRBV7-2 and J is TRBJ2-5; a possible D gene is TRBD1 (6 bases). V was shortened by 4 bases and J by 0 bases, with 12 bases between the two germline ends. The CDR3 consists of 15 residues. Germline-derived CDR1 and CDR2 are SGHTA and FQGNSA. This chain's CDR3 is CASSYGQLYQETQYF. CDR3 DNA: TGTGCCAGCAGCTATGGACAGTTGTACCAAGAGACCCAGTACTTC.

The chain couples TRBV7-2 to TRBJ2-3; the match to TRBD2 covers 9 bases. CDR3 length: 16 amino acids. CDR1 is SGHTA, CDR2 FQGNSA, per germline. Trimming at V came to 4 bases and at J to 2 bases, leaving 7 bases not matched to a gene. The CDR3 DNA reads as TGTGCCAGCAGCTCCGCGGGGGGGTGGAACACAGATACGCAGTATTTT. Amino acids: CASSSAGGWNTDTQYF.

This rearrangement joins TRBV30 to TRBJ2-7; 7 positions agree with TRBD1. CDR1 is GTSNPN, CDR2 SVGIG, per germline (reference sequence). The V and J ends lost 2 bases and 3 bases, in that order; junction bases with no gene match: 7. This CDR3 has 14 residues. The chain's CDR3 is CAWSLGTVGYEQYF. The CDR3 DNA reads as TGTGCCTGGAGTCTAGGGACAGTTGGCTACGAGCAGTACTTC.

This clone has more than one count but fewer than ten. The rearrangement joins TRBV6-5 to TRBJ1-1; D remains ambiguous. CDR1 is MNHEY, CDR2 SVGAGI, per germline. This CDR3 has 12 amino acids. Trimming cost V 11 bases and J 8 bases, with 18 bases left between them. CDR3 nucleotides: TGTGCCGTTAGCTCGGGGTCGGCGGAAGCTTTCTTT. Residues: CAVSSGSAEAFF.

This clone was seen a few times. The chain couples TRBV6-4 to TRBJ1-2; D uncertain. Germline V gives CDR1 MRHNA, CDR2 SNTAGT. The CDR3 sequence is 14 residues long. Between the trimmed V and J ends, which lost 0 bases and 8 bases, there was a span of 13 bases. The CDR3 loop reads CASSDSRGIGGYTF. The CDR3 bases are TGTGCCAGCAGTGACTCGAGAGGGATAGGCGGCTACACCTTC.

The J gene is TRBJ1-1, the V gene TRBV10-3; 11 nucleotides match TRBD1. The CDR3 loop spans 14 amino acids. Germline assignment: CDR1 ENHRY and CDR2 SYGVKD. V gave up 5 bases and J gave up 6 bases; unmatched junction bases: 5. The CDR3 region is CAISSGQGASEAFF. The DNA of the CDR3 is TGTGCCATCAGTTCTGGACAGGGGGCGTCTGAAGCTTTCTTT.

About this clone: A much larger clone lies a single base off, so this may be a read error. This chain links TRBV6-5 with TRBJ1-1; D may be TRBD1 (5 bases). The germline CDR1 and CDR2 sequences are MNHEY and SVGAGI. V dropped 4 bases and J dropped 5 bases, with 8 bases sitting between them. This CDR3 comprises 12 residues. CDR3 protein: CASSSAGTEAFF. The CDR3 DNA follows: TGTGCCAGCAGTTCGGCAGGGACTGAAGCTTTCTTT.

The chain uses TRBV3-1 (or the pseudogene TRBV3-2) and TRBJ2-7, with a weak D call TRBD1 (6 bases). The V end was cut by 6 bases, the J end by 6 bases, with 21 bases between. CDR1 LGHDT and CDR2 YNNKEL come from the germline V gene (reference sequence). CDR3 size: 15 residues. CDR3 amino acids: CASSFRQANWREQYF. The CDR3 region has the DNA TGTGCCAGCAGTTTTAGACAGGCCAATTGGCGCGAGCAGTACTTC.

The rearrangement links TRBV7-2 to TRBJ1-5; D gene unclear. Germline V gene lookup returns CDR1 SGHTA and CDR2 FQGNSA. The CDR3 loop spans 15 amino acids. The V and J ends lost 1 base and 9 bases respectively, with 16 bases between them. The CDR3, as DNA: TGTGCCAGCAGCTTAGAAGGTGGGGAGGGATCGCCCCAGCATTTT. It is translated as CASSLEGGEGSPQHF.

The count of this clone is one. The J gene is TRBJ2-7, the V gene TRBV6-4, with D possibly being TRBD1 (6 bases). CDR3 length: 14 amino acids. From germline, CDR1 is MRHNA and CDR2 SNTAGT. The germline V and J ends were trimmed by 2 bases and 3 bases, with 11 bases remaining between them. CDR3 amino acids: CASSDPTRGYEQYF. The CDR3 DNA reads TGTGCCAGCAGTGACCCAACCAGGGGCTACGAGCAGTACTTC.

The chain employs TRBV10-2 and TRBJ1-1; the D gene is possibly TRBD1 (5 bases). The CDR3 extends over 16 amino acids. Looked up from germline, CDR1 is WSHSY and CDR2 is SAAADI. V dropped 8 bases and J dropped 3 bases, with 22 bases sitting between them. The CDR3 reads CASHSNGGAGYTEAFF. CDR3 bases: TGCGCCAGCCACTCGAACGGAGGGGCTGGATACACTGAAGCTTTCTTT.

The chain has TRBV5-1 and TRBJ1-6, with TRBD1 matching 9 bases. The CDR3 runs 15 residues. The V segment lost 2 bases and the J segment 8 bases; nucleotides outside the gene matches: 5. Looked up from germline, CDR1 is SGHRS and CDR2 is YFSETQ. DNA of the CDR3: TGCGCCAGCAGCTTCCGACAGGGGGAGGATTCACCCCTCCACTTT. This codes for CASSFRQGEDSPLHF.

The genes are TRBV6-4 and TRBJ2-2; D gene uncertain. The CDR3 has 12 amino acids. From germline, CDR1 is MRHNA and CDR2 SNTAGT. The germline V and J ends were trimmed by 8 bases and 3 bases, with 7 bases remaining between them. CDR3 amino acids: CASSSDTGELFF. CDR3 DNA: TGTGCCAGCTCGTCGGACACCGGGGAGCTGTTTTTT.

The chain carries TRBV29-1 and TRBJ1-5, with D possibly matching TRBD1 (5 bases). This CDR3 comprises 13 residues. CDR1 is SQVTM and CDR2 is ANQGSEA in the germline V gene. The V gene lost 6 bases and the J gene lost 0 bases, with 9 bases spanning the gap. The CDR3 DNA is TGCAGCGTACAGGAGTATAGCAATCAGCCCCAGCATTTT. Residues: CSVQEYSNQPQHF. The complete variable domain, with remaining parts taken from reference TRBV29-1 and TRBJ1-5, reads SAVISQKPSRDICQRGTSLTIQCQVDSQVTMMFWYRQQPGQSLTLIATANQGSEATYESGFVIDKFPISRPNLTFSTLTVSNMSPEDSSIYLCSVQEYSNQPQHFGDGTRLSIL.

The rearrangement uses TRBV12-3 or TRBV12-4 and TRBJ2-1, with D hard to call. Trimming pared 5 bases from V and 6 bases from J, leaving 11 bases between. The CDR3 totals 13 residues. The CDR3 protein is CASSPTTVNEQFF. CDR3 nucleotides: TGTGCCAGCAGTCCCACTACCGTCAATGAGCAGTTCTTC.

The rearrangement joins TRBV7-6 to TRBJ2-1, with 8 bases aligning to TRBD2. Per the germline V gene, CDR1 is SGHVS and CDR2 is FNYEAQ. This CDR3 comprises 16 residues. The trim removed 0 bases at V and 2 bases at J, leaving 3 bases unmatched. The CDR3 bases are TGTGCCAGCAGCTTAGCGGGGCGGGGGGCCTACAATGAGCAGTTCTTC. It is translated as CASSLAGRGAYNEQFF.

V is TRBV21-1 and J is TRBJ1-6. TRBV21-1 is a documented pseudogene. CDR3 length equals 20 residues. CDR3 sequence (DNA): TGTGCCAGCAGCAAGTCCTTGGGGGGGTGGGGGGCCCCCTATAATTCACCCCTCCACTTT. Translation gives CASSKSLGGWGAPYNSPLHF.

The chain recombines TRBV7-9 with TRBJ2-1; weak D call: TRBD2 (6 bases). Germline V CDR1 and CDR2: SEHNR, FQNEAQ (reference sequence). The CDR3 spans 13 residues. V lost 4 bases, J lost 9 bases, and 13 bases lay in between. For the CDR3, the DNA is TGTGCCAGCAGCTGGGGGGTATCTAGTGAGCAGTTCTTC. This codes for CASSWGVSSEQFF.

The chain uses TRBV24-1 and TRBJ2-3, with a weak D call TRBD2 (5 bases). The CDR3 has 14 residues. Per germline, CDR1 KGHDR and CDR2 SFDVKD. Trimming left V 4 bases short and J 3 bases short, with 10 bases between. The DNA for the CDR3 is TGTGCCACCAGTGACCCGGGATCGACAGATACGCAGTATTTT. This encodes CATSDPGSTDTQYF.

The chain joins TRBV12-5 to TRBJ1-5; D not certain. V was cut by 5 bases and J by 0 bases, with 11 bases left in between. Germline CDR1 reads LGHNT; CDR2 reads FRNRAP. The CDR3 is made up of 15 amino acids. DNA of the CDR3: TGTGCTAGTGGTGTAGGACTGCTTAGCAATCAGCCCCAGCATTTT. Translating gives CASGVGLLSNQPQHF.

The chain uses TRBV7-9 and TRBJ1-2; 7 nucleotides align to TRBD1. V lost 5 bases to trimming and J lost 2 bases; unmatched junction nucleotides: 5. The CDR3 is made up of 14 amino acids. Looked up from germline, CDR1 is SEHNR and CDR2 is FQNEAQ (reference sequence). CDR3 sequence: CASSRTGGNYGYTF. The CDR3 bases are TGTGCCAGCAGCCGGACAGGAGGAAACTATGGCTACACCTTC.

Only one count was recorded for this clone. The V and J genes are TRBV19 and TRBJ1-2; no clear D gene. Germline CDR1 reads LNHDA; CDR2 reads SQIVND (reference sequence). The CDR3 has 16 residues. The ends were cut back, 3 bases at V and 0 bases at J, with 14 bases in the middle. CDR3 region: CASSIGGPTSNYGYTF. In DNA, the CDR3 is TGTGCCAGTAGTATCGGCGGGCCCACGTCTAACTATGGCTACACCTTC.

The chain uses TRBV14 and TRBJ2-7; D is perhaps TRBD1 (7 bases). With 1 base removed from V and 6 bases from J, the gap between germline ends came to 13 bases. CDR3 size: 14 residues. The germline V gene has CDR1 SGHDN and CDR2 FVKESK. CDR3 nucleotides: TGTGCCAGCAGCCAAGTGGGCGGGACAGTCGAGCAGTACTTC. Protein sequence: CASSQVGGTVEQYF.